This section outlines one T cell receptor (beta chain) sequence together with its context. What it recognizes is unknown. The primer mix had 60 Vbeta and 13 Jbeta primers. Data came from immunoSEQ multiplex PCR; TCRdb stores just in-frame clones and leaves some out. The repertoire holds 90,000 to 130,000 clones, with 60% to 85% as singletons. These data are taken from a study of cytomegalovirus exposure and HLA in healthy donors. The CDR3 sequence is 18 residues long. Study outcomes and limitations: In vitro experiments confirmed that a few CMV-associated chains were specific for CMV antigens.

V and J are TRBV21-1 and TRBJ2-7; no DNA check was done on the table's D call, TRBD2. TRBV21-1 is recorded as a pseudogene. The origin of this receptor is a woman in her sixties or seventies in good health and CMV-seropositive. The sequenced material came from PBMCs. The CDR3 protein is CASSKGKGGLAGSHEQYF. CDR3 bases: TGTGCCAGCAGCAAAGGAAAGGGGGGACTAGCGGGATCACACGAGCAGTACTTC.